This passage covers 24 T cell receptor beta chains from one sample sequenced in a study of cytomegalovirus exposure and HLA in healthy donors. The method was immunoSEQ multiplex PCR; TCRdb's version includes in-frame clones alone and lacks a portion of them. The sample has 130,000 or so clones; about 87% are singletons. Sequenced material: PBMCs. The receptors were gathered from a woman in her twenties or thirties in good health and CMV-seropositive.

The chain combines TRBV28 with TRBJ2-7; D is perhaps TRBD2 (5 bases). This CDR3 spans 14 amino acids. The germline gives CDR1 MDHEN, CDR2 SYDVKM. V was trimmed by 4 bases and J by 3 bases, leaving 13 bases between them. This CDR3 reads CASSSLASLYEQYF. The CDR3 nucleotides are TGTGCCAGCAGTTCTCTAGCAAGTCTCTACGAGCAGTACTTC.

The V gene is TRBV9, the J gene TRBJ1-2; perhaps TRBD1 as D (6 bases). The CDR3 is 17 residues long. V lost 0 bases, J lost 4 bases, and 19 bases lay in between. Looked up from germline, CDR1 is SGDLS and CDR2 is YYNGEE. The CDR3, as DNA: TGTGCCAGCAGCGTAGCACACATGGGGGCGACGAGCTATGGCTACACCTTC. Encoded protein: CASSVAHMGATSYGYTF.

V and J are TRBV2 and TRBJ1-6; D unresolved. This CDR3 region has 16 residues. CDR1 SNHLY and CDR2 FYNNEI come from the germline V gene. Trimming cost V 3 bases and J 0 bases, with 9 bases left between them. CDR3 nucleotide sequence: TGTGCCAGCAGTGATAGAGTGAGCTCCTATAATTCACCCCTCCACTTT. This gives the protein CASSDRVSSYNSPLHF.

The chain recombines TRBV5-1 with TRBJ2-5, with 7 nucleotides matching TRBD2. The CDR3 is 15 amino acids. Trimming took 0 bases from V and 1 from J; bases not matched to a gene: 3. The V gene's germline CDR1 is SGHRS and CDR2 YFSETQ. The CDR3 DNA sequence: TGCGCCAGCAGCTTGGGGGGAGGGTCCCAAGAGACCCAGTACTTC. Encoded protein: CASSLGGGSQETQYF.

The rearrangement links TRBV10-3 to TRBJ2-1; D possibly corresponds to TRBD2 (6 bases). Trimming left V 3 bases short and J 8 bases short, with 17 bases between. The CDR3 runs to 15 residues. Germline V gene data show CDR1 as ENHRY and CDR2 as SYGVKD. CDR3 nucleotides: TGTGCCATCAGTGATTCCGGGACTTCGGTTGATGAGCAGTTCTTC. Its translation: CAISDSGTSVDEQFF.

V usage is TRBV14 and J usage is TRBJ2-7; 8 bases fit TRBD1. CDR3 length: 15 residues. The trim removed 2 bases at V and 1 base at J, leaving 4 bases unmatched. CDR1 and CDR2 (germline): SGHDN, FVKESK. The chain's CDR3 is CASSQPGQDSYEQYF. CDR3 DNA sequence: TGTGCCAGCAGCCAACCGGGACAGGATTCCTACGAGCAGTACTTC.

CDR3 sequence reads: CATSRVAGPSTEAFF. In nucleotides, the CDR3 is TGTGCCACCAGCAGAGTGGCAGGGCCGAGCACTGAAGCTTTCTTT. The rearrangement uses TRBV15 and TRBJ1-1; TRBD1 might be the D (5 bases). The CDR3 contains 15 residues. CDR1 is LNHNV, CDR2 YYDKDF, per germline (reference sequence). V lost 1 base and J 4 bases, leaving 13 bases between the germline ends.

The V call is TRBV6-1, the J call TRBJ2-7, with 8 bases aligning to TRBD2. The CDR3 extends over 16 amino acids. Germline assignment: CDR1 MNHNS and CDR2 SASEGT. V trimming: 2 bases; J trimming: 1 base; junction bases outside the gene matches: 7. CDR3 sequence (DNA): TGTGCCAGCAGTGAATGGGTTAGCGGGACATCCTACGAGCAGTACTTC. Amino acids: CASSEWVSGTSYEQYF.

The chain carries TRBV28 and TRBJ2-6; D call uncertain. Germline V gene lookup returns CDR1 MDHEN and CDR2 SYDVKM. CDR3 length equals 16 residues. V shed 11 bases and J shed 0 bases, with 17 bases lying between them. CDR3 nucleotides: TGTGCCGCCAGATACCACCCACACTCTGGGGCCAACGTCCTGACTTTC. This gives the protein CAARYHPHSGANVLTF.

The rearrangement uses TRBV5-8 and TRBJ2-5; D might be TRBD1 (5 bases). The germline CDR1 and CDR2 sequences are SGHTS and YDEGEE. The CDR3 totals 14 residues. The V and J ends lost 0 bases and 1 base respectively, with 7 bases between them. The CDR3: CASSLGQGQETQYF. As DNA, the CDR3 is TGTGCCAGCAGCTTGGGCCAGGGCCAAGAGACCCAGTACTTC.

The DNA of the CDR3 is TGTGCCAGCAGCCGGGACCGGGGGATGAACACTGAAGCTTTCTTT. This gives the protein CASSRDRGMNTEAFF. The V call is TRBV11-2, the J call TRBJ1-1; tentatively, D is TRBD1 (5 bases). This CDR3 spans 15 amino acids. Deletions cut 5 bases from V and 0 bases from J, with 13 bases between. Germline CDR1 is SGHAT and CDR2 is FQNNGV. Full variable domain (remainder filled in from reference TRBV11-2 and TRBJ1-1): EAGVAQSPRYKIIEKRQSVAFWCNPISGHATLYWYQQILGQGPKLLIQFQNNGVVDDSQLPKDRFSAERLKGVDSTLKIQPAKLEDSAVYLCASSRDRGMNTEAFFGQGTRLTVV.

This chain uses TRBV19 with TRBJ2-2; possibly TRBD1 for D (6 bases). This CDR3 comprises 13 residues. Germline-derived CDR1 and CDR2 are LNHDA and SQIVND (reference sequence). V was cut by 10 bases and J by 7 bases, with 16 bases left in between. The CDR3 DNA sequence: TGTGCCACCATACCCAGGGGTGGCGGGGAGCTGTTTTTT. Its protein is CATIPRGGGELFF. Looking up the rest from reference TRBV19 and TRBJ2-2 gives the full variable domain: DGGITQSPKYLFRKEGQNVTLSCEQNLNHDAMYWYRQDPGQGLRLIYYSQIVNDFQKGDIAEGYSVSREKKESFPLTVTSAQKNPTAFYLCATIPRGGGELFFGEGSRLTVL.

This clone was seen a few times. The J gene is TRBJ1-3, the V gene TRBV5-1; the D is unclear. V shed 5 bases and J shed 0 bases, with 18 bases lying between them. The CDR3 sequence is 17 residues long. The germline CDR1 and CDR2 sequences are SGHRS and YFSETQ. CDR3 bases: TGCGCCAGCAGTCTAGCTTTAGCAGGATCCTCTGGAAACACCATATATTTT. This gives the protein CASSLALAGSSGNTIYF. The full variable domain, completed using reference TRBV5-1 and TRBJ1-3, is KAGVTQTPRYLIKTRGQQVTLSCSPISGHRSVSWYQQTPGQGLQFLFEYFSETQRNKGNFPGRFSGRQFSNSRSEMNVSTLELGDSALYLCASSLALAGSSGNTIYFGEGSWLTVV.

This chain links TRBV5-1 with TRBJ1-1; 9 bases map to TRBD1. This CDR3 contains 16 residues. The germline CDR1 and CDR2 sequences are SGHRS and YFSETQ. Trimming took 0 bases from V and 3 from J; bases not matched to a gene: 6. The CDR3 DNA reads TGCGCCAGCAGCTTGGTACAGGGGGCGAGAGACACTGAAGCTTTCTTT. Translating it yields CASSLVQGARDTEAFF. Combining the CDR3 with reference TRBV5-1 and TRBJ1-1 gives the whole variable domain KAGVTQTPRYLIKTRGQQVTLSCSPISGHRSVSWYQQTPGQGLQFLFEYFSETQRNKGNFPGRFSGRQFSNSRSEMNVSTLELGDSALYLCASSLVQGARDTEAFFGQGTRLTVV.

This clone was detected only once. This sequence joins TRBV7-2 and TRBJ2-3; the match to TRBD2 covers 10 bases. Germline trimming cut 3 bases from V and 4 bases from J; bases unmatched to any gene: 10. CDR3 length: 17 amino acids. The germline CDR1 and CDR2 sequences are SGHTA and FQGNSA. In nucleotides, the CDR3 is TGTGCCAGCAGCTTTCAGAATCTAGCGGGAGTCCCAGATACGCAGTATTTT. It translates to CASSFQNLAGVPDTQYF.

V gene TRBV28 combines with J gene TRBJ1-1, with 10 positions matching TRBD1. The CDR3 runs to 16 residues. Germline V gene sequence: CDR1 MDHEN, CDR2 SYDVKM. J was trimmed by 0 bases and V by 3 bases; bases with no gene match: 4. The CDR3 sequence is CASSFAGQGVNTEAFF. DNA for the CDR3: TGTGCCAGCAGTTTCGCCGGACAGGGGGTGAACACTGAAGCTTTCTTT.

CDR3 loop: CASSLVAGRGLNTEAFF. The CDR3 DNA is TGCGCCAGCAGCTTGGTGGCAGGAAGGGGTCTTAACACTGAAGCTTTCTTT. V gene TRBV5-1 combines with J gene TRBJ1-1; maybe TRBD1 (5 bases). CDR1 is SGHRS, CDR2 YFSETQ, per germline. This CDR3 comprises 17 residues. The V and J ends lost 0 bases and 2 bases respectively, with 17 bases between them. Drawing the rest from reference TRBV5-1 and TRBJ1-1, the complete variable domain is KAGVTQTPRYLIKTRGQQVTLSCSPISGHRSVSWYQQTPGQGLQFLFEYFSETQRNKGNFPGRFSGRQFSNSRSEMNVSTLELGDSALYLCASSLVAGRGLNTEAFFGQGTRLTVV.

The rearrangement joins TRBV7-2 to TRBJ1-2; D remains ambiguous. Germline values: CDR1 SGHTA, CDR2 FQGNSA. Trimming took off 5 bases at V and 7 bases at J, with 17 bases between the two ends. The CDR3 is 14 residues long. This CDR3 reads CASSRYLDAGGYTF. Here the CDR3 DNA reads TGTGCCAGCAGCCGATATCTGGACGCGGGTGGCTACACCTTC.

This chain uses TRBV28 with TRBJ1-4; 7 positions match TRBD1. Per germline, CDR1 MDHEN and CDR2 SYDVKM. There are 13 residues in the CDR3. V trimming: 8 bases; J trimming: 6 bases; junction bases outside the gene matches: 6. DNA of the CDR3: TGTGCCAGCCGAGGGGGCTGGGATGAAAAACTGTTTTTT. Its protein product is CASRGGWDEKLFF.

The chain couples TRBV28 to TRBJ2-1; possible D gene TRBD2, 5 bases. Trimming took 3 bases from V and 3 from J, leaving 9 bases between them. From germline, CDR1 is MDHEN and CDR2 SYDVKM. This CDR3 comprises 14 residues. CDR3 in amino acids: CASSFSGIYNEQFF. The CDR3 nucleotides read TGTGCCAGCAGTTTCTCGGGGATCTACAATGAGCAGTTCTTC.

The chain combines TRBV9 with TRBJ2-3; D is perhaps TRBD2 (5 bases). Trimming shortened V by 0 bases and J by 2 bases, and 10 bases separated the two germline ends. The germline V gene encodes CDR1 SGDLS and CDR2 YYNGEE. The CDR3 loop spans 15 amino acids. As DNA, the CDR3 is TGTGCCAGCAGCGTAGCTTTAGCGATCACAGATACGCAGTATTTT. Its protein is CASSVALAITDTQYF.

The genes are TRBV5-1 and TRBJ1-2; 10 nucleotides align to TRBD1. CDR3 length: 15 amino acids. Germline V lookup: CDR1 SGHRS, CDR2 YFSETQ. Germline trimming cut 0 bases from V and 4 bases from J; bases unmatched to any gene: 3. CDR3 nucleotides: TGCGCCAGCAGCTTGGTTGGGGACAGGGGCTATGGCTACACCTTC. This codes for CASSLVGDRGYGYTF.

The rearrangement uses TRBV29-1 and TRBJ2-1; D is possibly TRBD1 (5 bases). Germline-derived CDR1 and CDR2 are SQVTM and ANQGSEA. Trimming took off 7 bases at V and 8 bases at J, with 15 bases between the two ends. The CDR3 covers 12 residues. The CDR3 region has the DNA TGCAGCGCGGACAAGAAGTTCGATGAGCAGTTCTTC. Its protein product is CSADKKFDEQFF.

This clone was seen once. This chain links TRBV10-3 with TRBJ2-3, with D perhaps matching TRBD2 (7 bases). CDR3 length: 17 amino acids. The germline V and J ends were trimmed by 0 bases and 2 bases, with 15 bases remaining between them. Germline values: CDR1 ENHRY, CDR2 SYGVKD. CDR3 residues: CAISESVLGGATDTQYF. The CDR3 DNA sequence: TGTGCCATCAGTGAGTCGGTCTTAGGGGGGGCCACAGATACGCAGTATTTT.